The entry below gives a single T cell receptor beta chain sequence along with its context. No antigen is known for it. Primers: 60 Vbeta forward and 13 Jbeta reverse. Repertoires were generated with immunoSEQ multiplex PCR, while TCRdb's copy carries only in-frame clones and drops some. This table holds some 110,000 clones, around 64% found once. The data belong to a study of cytomegalovirus exposure and HLA in healthy donors. Study-wide findings and caveats: Across donors, presence/absence analyses took sequencing depth to be roughly uniform.

Whereas donors were nominally healthy upon sampling, unrecorded immune exposures were probable. The source material was PBMCs. The clonotype was recovered from a woman aged 30 to 39 in good health and CMV-seronegative.

CDR3 DNA: TGTGCCAGTAGTATAGACGTAGCGAGCTACAATGAGCAGTTCTTC. Translating gives CASSIDVASYNEQFF. The rearrangement uses TRBV19 and TRBJ2-1; perhaps TRBD2 as D (5 bases). This CDR3 has 15 residues. Germline V lookup: CDR1 LNHDA, CDR2 SQIVND (reference sequence). V was cut by 0 bases and J by 3 bases, with 9 bases left in between.